Reported below is one T cell receptor (beta chain). Its antigen is unidentified. J was trimmed by 5 bases and V by 1 base; bases with no gene match: 11. CDR3 length: 17 amino acids. Per germline, CDR1 SGHTA and CDR2 FQGNSA. This sample was included in a study of OX40 agonist ivuxolimab in advanced cancers. For the study at large: Those treated in dose escalation had hepatocellular carcinoma, melanoma, renal cell cancer or head and neck cancer. Findings and caveats of the study: Expanded peripheral T-cell antigen specificity went undetermined. Among the lowest levels of clonal expansion were found in partial responders at 0.1-3.0 mg/kg.

The study sampled blood at baseline, cycle 4 day 1, and cycle 7 day 1. Repertoires were generated with immunoSEQ multiplex PCR, while TCRdb's copy carries only in-frame clones and drops some. The sample carries roughly 72,000 clones, 81% recorded once. This clonotype was obtained from an adult with an advanced solid tumor such as melanoma, head and neck, liver or kidney cancer. The sample was CD4+ or CD8+ T cells sorted from blood, taken in a trial of the OX40 agonist ivuxolimab. V usage is TRBV7-2 and J usage is TRBJ2-1; 7 bases line up with TRBD2. CDR3 sequence (DNA): TGTGCCAGCAGCTTAGTTCCTTCTGCGGGAGCGGACAATGAGCAGTTCTTC. Amino acid sequence: CASSLVPSAGADNEQFF.